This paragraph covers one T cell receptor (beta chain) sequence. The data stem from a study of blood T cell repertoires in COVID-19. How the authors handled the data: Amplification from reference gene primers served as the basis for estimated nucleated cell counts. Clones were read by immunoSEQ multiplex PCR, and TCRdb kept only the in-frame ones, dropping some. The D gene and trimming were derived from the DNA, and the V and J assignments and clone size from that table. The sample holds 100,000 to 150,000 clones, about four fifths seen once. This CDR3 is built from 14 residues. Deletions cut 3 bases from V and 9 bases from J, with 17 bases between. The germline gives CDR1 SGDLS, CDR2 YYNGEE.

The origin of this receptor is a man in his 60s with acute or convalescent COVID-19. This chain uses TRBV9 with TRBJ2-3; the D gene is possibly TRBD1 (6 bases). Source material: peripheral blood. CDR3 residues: CASSAEARGQTQYF. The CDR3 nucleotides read TGTGCCAGCAGCGCAGAGGCCAGGGGCCAGACGCAGTATTTT.